This T cell receptor beta chain was recovered during a study of shared clonotypes between healthy human individuals. Data came from immunoSEQ multiplex PCR; TCRdb stores just in-frame clones and leaves some out. Of about 1.5 million clones listed, around 95% were seen once; the top ten hold 1.2%. This clone was counted a single time. CDR1 is SGHVS and CDR2 is FNYEAQ in the germline V gene. The V segment lost 6 bases and the J segment 0 bases; nucleotides outside the gene matches: 5. The CDR3 loop spans 15 amino acids. The chain couples TRBV7-6 to TRBJ2-7; 10 bases agree with TRBD1. The TCR originated in a man aged 30 to 39 in good health. Sequencing input: naive CD4+ T cells sorted from blood. Subset defined: CD45RA+ positively selected. CDR3 sequence (DNA): TGTGCCAGCAGTTTAAGACAGGGGGCCTCCTACGAGCAGTACTTC. Amino acid sequence: CASSLRQGASYEQYF.